This T cell receptor beta chain is drawn from a study of long-term antiretroviral therapy in people with HIV. None of the participants with HIV were treated outside the United States. Researchers ran immunoSEQ v3.0 at survey level. TCRdb keeps only in-frame clones here, not all; method: immunoSEQ multiplex PCR. Among some 40,000 clones listed, about nine tenths were seen once. The receptor's source is a woman aged 45-59 years with HIV. The input for sequencing was unsorted PBMCs, taken 1.2 years after starting antiretroviral therapy.

Here the CDR3 DNA reads TGTGCCAGTAGGAGGACAGCGGAGAATGAAAAACTGTTTTTT. It is translated as CASRRTAENEKLFF. The V gene is TRBV19, the J gene TRBJ1-4; D might be TRBD1 (6 bases). In germline, CDR1 is LNHDA, CDR2 SQIVND (reference sequence). The V and J ends lost 6 bases and 5 bases respectively, with 13 bases between them. CDR3 length: 14 residues.